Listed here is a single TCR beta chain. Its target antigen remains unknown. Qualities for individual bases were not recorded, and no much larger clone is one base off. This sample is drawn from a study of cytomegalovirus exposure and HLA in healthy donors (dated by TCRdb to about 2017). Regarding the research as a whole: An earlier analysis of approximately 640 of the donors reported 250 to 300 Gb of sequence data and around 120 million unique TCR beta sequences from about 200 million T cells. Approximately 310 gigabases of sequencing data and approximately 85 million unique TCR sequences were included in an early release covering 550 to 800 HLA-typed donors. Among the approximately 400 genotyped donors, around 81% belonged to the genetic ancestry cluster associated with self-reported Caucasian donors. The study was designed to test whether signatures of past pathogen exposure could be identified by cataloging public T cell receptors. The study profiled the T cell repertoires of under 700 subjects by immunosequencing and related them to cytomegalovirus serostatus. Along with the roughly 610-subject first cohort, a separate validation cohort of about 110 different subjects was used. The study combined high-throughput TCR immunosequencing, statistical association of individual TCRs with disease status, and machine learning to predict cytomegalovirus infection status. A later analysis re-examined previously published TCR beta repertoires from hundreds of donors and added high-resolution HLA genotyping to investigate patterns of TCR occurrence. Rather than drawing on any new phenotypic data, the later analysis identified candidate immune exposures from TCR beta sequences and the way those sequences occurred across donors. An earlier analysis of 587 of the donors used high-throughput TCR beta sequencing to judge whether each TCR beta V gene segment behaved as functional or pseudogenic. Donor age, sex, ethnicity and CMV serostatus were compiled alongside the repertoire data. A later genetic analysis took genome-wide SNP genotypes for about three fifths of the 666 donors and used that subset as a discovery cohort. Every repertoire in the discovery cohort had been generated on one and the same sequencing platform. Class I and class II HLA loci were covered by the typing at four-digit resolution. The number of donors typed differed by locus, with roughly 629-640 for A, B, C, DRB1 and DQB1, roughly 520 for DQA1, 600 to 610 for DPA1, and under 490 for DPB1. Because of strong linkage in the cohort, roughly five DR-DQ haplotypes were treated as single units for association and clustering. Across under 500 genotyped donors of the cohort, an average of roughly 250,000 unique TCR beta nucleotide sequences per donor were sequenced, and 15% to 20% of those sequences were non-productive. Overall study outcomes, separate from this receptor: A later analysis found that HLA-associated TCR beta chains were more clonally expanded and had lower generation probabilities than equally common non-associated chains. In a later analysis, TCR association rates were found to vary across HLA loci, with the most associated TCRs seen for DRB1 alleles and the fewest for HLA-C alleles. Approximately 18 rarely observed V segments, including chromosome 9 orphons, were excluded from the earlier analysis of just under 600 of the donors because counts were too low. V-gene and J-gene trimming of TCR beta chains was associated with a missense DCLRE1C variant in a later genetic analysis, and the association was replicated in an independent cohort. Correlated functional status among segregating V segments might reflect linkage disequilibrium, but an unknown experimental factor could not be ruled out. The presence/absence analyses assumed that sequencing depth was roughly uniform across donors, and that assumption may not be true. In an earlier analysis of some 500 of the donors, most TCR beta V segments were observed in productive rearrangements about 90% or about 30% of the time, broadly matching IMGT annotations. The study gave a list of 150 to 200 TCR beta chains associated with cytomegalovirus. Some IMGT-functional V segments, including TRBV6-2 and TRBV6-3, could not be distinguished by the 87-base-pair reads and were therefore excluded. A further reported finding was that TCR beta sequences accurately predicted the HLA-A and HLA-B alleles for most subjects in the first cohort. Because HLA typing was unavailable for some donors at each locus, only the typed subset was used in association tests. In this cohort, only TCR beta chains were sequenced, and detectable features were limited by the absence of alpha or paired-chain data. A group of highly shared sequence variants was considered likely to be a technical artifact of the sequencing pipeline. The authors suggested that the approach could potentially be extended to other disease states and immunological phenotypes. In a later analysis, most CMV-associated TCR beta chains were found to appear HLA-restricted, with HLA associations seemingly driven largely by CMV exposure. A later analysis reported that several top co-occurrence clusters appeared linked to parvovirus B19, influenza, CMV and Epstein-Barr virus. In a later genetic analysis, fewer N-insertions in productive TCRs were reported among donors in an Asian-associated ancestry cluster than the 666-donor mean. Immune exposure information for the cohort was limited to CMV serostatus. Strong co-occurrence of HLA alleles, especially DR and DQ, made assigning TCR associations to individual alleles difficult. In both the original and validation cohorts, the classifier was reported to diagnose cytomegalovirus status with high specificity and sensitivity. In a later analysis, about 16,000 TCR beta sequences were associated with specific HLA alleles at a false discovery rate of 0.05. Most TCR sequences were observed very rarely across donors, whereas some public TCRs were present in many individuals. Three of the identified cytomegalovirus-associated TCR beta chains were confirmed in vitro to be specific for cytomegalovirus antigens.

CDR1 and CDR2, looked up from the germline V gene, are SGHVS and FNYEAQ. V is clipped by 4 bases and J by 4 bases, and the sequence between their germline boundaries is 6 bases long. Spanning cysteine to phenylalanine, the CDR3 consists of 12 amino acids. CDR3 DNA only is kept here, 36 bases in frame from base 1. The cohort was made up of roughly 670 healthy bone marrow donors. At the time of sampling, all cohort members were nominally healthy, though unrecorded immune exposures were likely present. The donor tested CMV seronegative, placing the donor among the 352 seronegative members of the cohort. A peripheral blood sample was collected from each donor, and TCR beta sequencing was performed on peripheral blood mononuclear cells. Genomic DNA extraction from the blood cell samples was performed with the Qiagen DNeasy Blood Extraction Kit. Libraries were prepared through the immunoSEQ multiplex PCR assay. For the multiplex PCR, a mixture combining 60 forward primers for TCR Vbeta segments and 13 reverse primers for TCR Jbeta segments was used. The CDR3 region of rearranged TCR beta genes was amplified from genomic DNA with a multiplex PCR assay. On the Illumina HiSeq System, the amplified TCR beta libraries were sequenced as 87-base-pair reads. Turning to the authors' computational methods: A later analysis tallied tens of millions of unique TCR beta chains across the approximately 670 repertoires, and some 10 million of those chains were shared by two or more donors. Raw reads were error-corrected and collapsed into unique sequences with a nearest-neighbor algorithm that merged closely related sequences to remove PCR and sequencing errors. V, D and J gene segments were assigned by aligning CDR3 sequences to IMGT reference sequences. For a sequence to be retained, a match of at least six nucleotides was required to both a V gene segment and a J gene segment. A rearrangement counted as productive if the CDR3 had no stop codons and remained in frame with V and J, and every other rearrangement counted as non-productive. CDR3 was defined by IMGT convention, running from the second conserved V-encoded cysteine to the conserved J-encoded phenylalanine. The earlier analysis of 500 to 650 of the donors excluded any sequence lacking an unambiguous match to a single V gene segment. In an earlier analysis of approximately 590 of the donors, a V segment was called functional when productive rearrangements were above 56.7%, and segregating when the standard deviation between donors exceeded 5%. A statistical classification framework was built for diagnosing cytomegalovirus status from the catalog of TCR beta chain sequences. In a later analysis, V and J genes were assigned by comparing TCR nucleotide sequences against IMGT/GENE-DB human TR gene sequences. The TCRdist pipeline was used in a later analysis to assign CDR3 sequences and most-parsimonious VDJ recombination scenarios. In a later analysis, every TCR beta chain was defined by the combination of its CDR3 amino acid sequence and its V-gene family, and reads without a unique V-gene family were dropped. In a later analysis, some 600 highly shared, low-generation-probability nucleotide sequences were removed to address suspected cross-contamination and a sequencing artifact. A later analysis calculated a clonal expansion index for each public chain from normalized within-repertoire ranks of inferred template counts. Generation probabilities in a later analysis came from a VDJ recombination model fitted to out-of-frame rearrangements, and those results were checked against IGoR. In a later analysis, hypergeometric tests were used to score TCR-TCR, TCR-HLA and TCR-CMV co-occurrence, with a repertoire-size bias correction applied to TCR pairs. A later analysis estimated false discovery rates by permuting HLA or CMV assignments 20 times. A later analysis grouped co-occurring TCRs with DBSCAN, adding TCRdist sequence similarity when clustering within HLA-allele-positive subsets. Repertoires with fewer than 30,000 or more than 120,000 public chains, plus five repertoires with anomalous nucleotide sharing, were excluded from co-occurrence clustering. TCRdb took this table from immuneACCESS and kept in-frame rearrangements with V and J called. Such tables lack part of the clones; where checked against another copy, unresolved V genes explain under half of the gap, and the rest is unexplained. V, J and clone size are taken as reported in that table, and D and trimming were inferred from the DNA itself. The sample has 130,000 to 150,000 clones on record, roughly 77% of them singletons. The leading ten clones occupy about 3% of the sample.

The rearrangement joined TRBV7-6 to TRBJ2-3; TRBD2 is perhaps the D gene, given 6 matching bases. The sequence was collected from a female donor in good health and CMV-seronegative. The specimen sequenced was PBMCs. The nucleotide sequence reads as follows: TGTGCCAGCAGCTGGAGGGCAGATACGCAGTATTTT. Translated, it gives CASSWRADTQYF.